At least ten counts were recorded for the clone carrying this TCR beta chain. Its specificity is not known. Sequencing libraries for TCR beta were prepared with iRepertoire HTBI primers and Arm-PCR of CDR3 regions. TCRdb re-analysed the multiplex PCR reads in MiXCR, keeping a single row per CDR3 protein. The table includes about 380,000 distinct CDR3 sequences, roughly 16% detected once. The sample belongs to a study of regulatory T cells in long-lasting Graves disease. Study context: Duration of antithyroid drug therapy among newly diagnosed Graves' patients was under 3 months.

The germline CDR1 and CDR2 sequences are SGHRS and YFSETQ. V was clipped by 0 bases and J by 3 bases; unmatched bases: 4. CDR3 length: 16 amino acids. Points from the study as a whole: Owing to a sample size that was small, accuracy may have been reduced.

Time point specified: newly diagnosed GD, antithyroid drugs for less than 3 months. Scientists built the TCR library using RNA that was extracted from PBMCs. The specimen was peripheral blood mononuclear cells (PBMCs), collected at new diagnosis, from a patient treated with antithyroid drugs. The TCR sequence derives from a female donor with Graves disease. The J gene is TRBJ1-4, the V gene TRBV5-1, with 8 bases fitting TRBD1. CDR3: CASSLGTGWSNEKLFF. The CDR3 DNA is TGCGCCAGCAGCTTGGGGACAGGGTGGTCTAATGAAAAACTGTTTTTT.